Following are 20 T cell receptor beta chains from one sample sequenced in a study of cytomegalovirus exposure and HLA in healthy donors. PCR employed 60 Vbeta and 13 Jbeta primers. The method was immunoSEQ multiplex PCR; TCRdb's version includes in-frame clones alone and lacks a portion of them. The data contain about 180,000 clones, around 80% of them singletons. The sample consisted of PBMCs. All receptors come from a man aged 40-55 years in good health and CMV-seronegative.

The V call is TRBV11-2, the J call TRBJ2-2, with 8 positions matching TRBD2. This CDR3 spans 18 amino acids. Germline V CDR1 and CDR2: SGHAT, FQNNGV. Trimming removed 4 bases from V and 6 bases from J; junction bases left unmatched: 16. In DNA form, the CDR3 reads TGTGCCAGCAGCTCCCCGACCGGGACTAGAAGGATTGCCGGGGAGCTGTTTTTT. Protein: CASSSPTGTRRIAGELFF.

This chain joins TRBV4-2 and TRBJ2-5, with 9 positions matching TRBD2. The J call may not be correct, given that the DNA end is closer to TRBJ2-7. Germline loops: CDR1 LGHNA, CDR2 YNFKEQ. The CDR3 contains 17 residues. The CDR3 DNA reads TGTGCCAGCAGCCAAGAAATTAGCGGGGGCGGGGGAGACGAGCAGTACTTC. Translated: CASSQEISGGGGDEQYF.

The chain uses TRBV4-1 and TRBJ1-2; the match to TRBD1 covers 10 bases. J was trimmed by 7 bases and V by 4 bases; bases with no gene match: 9. CDR3 length equals 15 residues. Germline lookup yields CDR1 MGHRA and CDR2 YSYEKL. CDR3 DNA sequence: TGCGCCAGCAGCCGGACAGGGGGGGAAAGTTCTGGCTACACCTTC. Its protein is CASSRTGGESSGYTF.

The genes are TRBV11-3 and TRBJ2-4; 8 bases are shared with TRBD1. Unmatched junction bases numbered 9, after V lost 6 bases and J lost 11 bases. Per germline, CDR1 SGHNT and CDR2 YENEEA. CDR3 size: 13 residues. The CDR3 coding sequence is TGTGCCAGCAGTGGGACAGGCCAGTTCGTTCAGTACTTC. Translated: CASSGTGQFVQYF.

The gene calls are TRBV6-5 and TRBJ2-3; 8 bases line up with TRBD2. CDR3 size: 14 residues. Germline CDR1 reads MNHEY; CDR2 reads SVGAGI. The trim removed 5 bases at V and 1 base at J, leaving 2 bases unmatched. The CDR3 sequence is CASSPGGGTDTQYF. Here the CDR3 DNA reads TGTGCCAGCAGTCCCGGGGGGGGCACAGATACGCAGTATTTT.

The V call is TRBV6-5, the J call TRBJ1-1, with 8 positions matching TRBD1. With 6 bases clipped from V and 4 bases from J, the junction kept 4 bases outside the gene matches. The CDR3 consists of 13 residues. The germline gives CDR1 MNHEY, CDR2 SVGAGI. The CDR3 bases are TGTGCCAGCAGGATAACAGGGGGCACTGAAGCTTTCTTT. It translates to CASRITGGTEAFF.

The chain carries TRBV30 and TRBJ1-2, with D perhaps matching TRBD1 (6 bases). Trimming shortened V by 8 bases and J by 7 bases, and 14 bases separated the two germline ends. The length of the CDR3 is 11 residues. The germline V gene encodes CDR1 GTSNPN and CDR2 SVGIG (reference sequence). The CDR3 here is CARGGAGGYTF. The CDR3 DNA is TGTGCCCGGGGGGGGGCTGGTGGCTACACCTTC.

The chain links TRBV28 to TRBJ1-2, with D perhaps matching TRBD1 (6 bases). V shed 5 bases and J shed 4 bases, with 11 bases lying between them. Germline loops: CDR1 MDHEN, CDR2 SYDVKM. CDR3 size: 13 residues. The CDR3 loop is CASSGRTVYGYTF. The CDR3 DNA reads TGTGCCAGCAGTGGACGGACAGTCTATGGCTACACCTTC.

V is TRBV4-2 and J is TRBJ2-7; TRBD2 is a possible D gene (6 bases). V lost 0 bases and J 6 bases, leaving 9 bases between the germline ends. Germline values: CDR1 LGHNA, CDR2 YNFKEQ. There are 13 residues in the CDR3. This CDR3 reads CASSQDNGGEQYF. For the CDR3, the DNA is TGTGCCAGCAGCCAAGATAACGGGGGCGAGCAGTACTTC.

This chain links TRBV6-6 with TRBJ2-2, with TRBD1 matching 8 bases. Germline lookup yields CDR1 MNHNY and CDR2 SVGAGI (reference sequence). The CDR3 loop spans 15 amino acids. V shed 5 bases, J shed 5 bases, and the junction held 7 bases outside the gene matches. The CDR3 DNA sequence: TGTGCCAGCAGTCGCGGACAGGGTGCAACCGGGGAGCTGTTTTTT. Its protein product is CASSRGQGATGELFF.

The genes are TRBV6-6 and TRBJ2-5, with 10 bases aligning to TRBD2. The CDR3 runs to 16 residues. Losses at the gene ends were 7 bases for V and 1 base for J; bases not matched to a gene: 9. The germline V gene encodes CDR1 MNHNY and CDR2 SVGAGI (reference sequence). The CDR3 reads CASIKGPSGSQETQYF. CDR3 nucleotides: TGTGCCAGCATCAAAGGGCCTAGCGGGAGCCAAGAGACCCAGTACTTC.

This clone showed up just once. The V gene is TRBV7-2, the J gene TRBJ2-3; TRBD2 matches 15 bases. Germline CDR1 SGHTA, CDR2 FQGNSA. Trimming took 6 bases from V and 4 from J; bases not matched to a gene: 5. The CDR3 extends over 16 amino acids. CDR3 nucleotides: TGTGCCAGCAGGTCGGGACTAGCGGGGGGTGCAGATACGCAGTATTTT. Translation gives CASRSGLAGGADTQYF.

The CDR3 coding sequence is TGTGCCAGCAGGGAGACAGGGGGCGAGTATGGCTACACCTTC. Its translation: CASRETGGEYGYTF. The chain is built from TRBV28 and TRBJ1-2; 10 bases line up with TRBD1. Trimming at V came to 6 bases and at J to 5 bases, leaving 6 bases not matched to a gene. This CDR3 region has 14 residues. Germline assignment: CDR1 MDHEN and CDR2 SYDVKM.

This clone was counted between two and nine times. The CDR3 coding sequence is TGCGCCAGCAGCCATGCCCTCGAGGACAGGGGGCTACATTCCTACGAGCAGTACTTC. Its protein product is CASSHALEDRGLHSYEQYF. The J gene is TRBJ2-7, the V gene TRBV4-1, with 11 bases that match TRBD1. V lost 3 bases to trimming and J lost 1 base; unmatched junction nucleotides: 14. Germline V gives CDR1 MGHRA, CDR2 YSYEKL. CDR3 length: 19 residues.

The chain joins TRBV5-1 to TRBJ2-7; D is possibly TRBD1 (7 bases). This CDR3 is built from 16 residues. V was cut by 4 bases and J by 2 bases, with 19 bases left in between. Germline V lookup: CDR1 SGHRS, CDR2 YFSETQ. CDR3 residues: CASSPGGGTAPYEQYF. Here the CDR3 DNA reads TGCGCCAGCAGCCCTGGAGGGGGGACAGCTCCCTACGAGCAGTACTTC.

The chain couples TRBV6-5 to TRBJ1-2, with TRBD1 identical over 7 bases. J lost 4 bases, V lost 7 bases, and 9 bases had no gene match. Germline CDR1 reads MNHEY; CDR2 reads SVGAGI. This CDR3 spans 14 amino acids. The CDR3: CASTSPGGSYGYTF. The CDR3 DNA reads as TGTGCCAGCACCTCCCCAGGGGGGAGCTATGGCTACACCTTC.

This sequence joins TRBV5-5 and TRBJ2-4; possible D gene TRBD2, 6 bases. The CDR3 length is 15 residues. Deletions cut 1 base from V and 3 bases from J, with 11 bases between. CDR1 and CDR2 (germline): SGHKS, YYEKEE (reference sequence). The CDR3: CASSLIPGDKNIQYF. CDR3 nucleotides: TGTGCCAGCAGCTTGATTCCGGGAGACAAAAACATTCAGTACTTC.

The chain uses TRBV10-3 and TRBJ2-7, with 9 bases aligning to TRBD2. The V gene's germline CDR1 is ENHRY and CDR2 SYGVKD. The CDR3 spans 15 residues. J lost 0 bases, V lost 7 bases, and 7 bases had no gene match. The CDR3 reads CAIKLGLATSYEQYF. The CDR3 region has the DNA TGTGCCATCAAGCTAGGACTAGCGACCTCCTACGAGCAGTACTTC.

The rearrangement links TRBV18 to TRBJ1-2; 7 bases fit TRBD1. With V trimmed by 4 bases and J by 2 bases, 7 bases remained unmatched. Germline V gene lookup returns CDR1 KGHSH and CDR2 LQKENI. The CDR3 is 15 amino acids. CDR3 amino acids: CASSQKGQPNYGYTF. The CDR3 region has the DNA TGTGCCAGCTCACAAAAGGGACAGCCGAACTATGGCTACACCTTC.

Points on this clone: The junction and the germline gene differ at one end; a read error may be behind it. The gene calls are TRBV27 and TRBJ2-1; unclear D gene. The CDR3 covers 14 residues. Germline CDR1 and CDR2: MNHEY and SMNVEV (reference sequence). CDR3 DNA sequence: TGTGCCAGCAGTTTAAACTGGTCCTTCAATGAGCAGTTCTTC. Amino acids: CASSLNWSFNEQFF.